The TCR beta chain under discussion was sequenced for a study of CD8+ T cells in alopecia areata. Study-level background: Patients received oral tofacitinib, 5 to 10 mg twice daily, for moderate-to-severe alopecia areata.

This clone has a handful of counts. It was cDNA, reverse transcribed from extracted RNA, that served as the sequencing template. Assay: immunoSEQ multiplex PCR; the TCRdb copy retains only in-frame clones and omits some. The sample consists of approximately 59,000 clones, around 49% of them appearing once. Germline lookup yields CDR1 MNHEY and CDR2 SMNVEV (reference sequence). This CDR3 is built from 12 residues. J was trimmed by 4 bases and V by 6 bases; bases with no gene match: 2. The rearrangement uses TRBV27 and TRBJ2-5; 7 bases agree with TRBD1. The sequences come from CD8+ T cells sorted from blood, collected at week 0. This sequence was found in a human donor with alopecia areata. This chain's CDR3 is CASRRQGETQYF. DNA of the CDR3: TGTGCCAGCAGGCGACAGGGAGAGACCCAGTACTTC.